These 9 T cell receptor beta chains were sequenced from one sample in a study of blood T cell repertoires in COVID-19. The data were produced by immunoSEQ multiplex PCR, yet TCRdb's version contains in-frame clones alone and is incomplete. The sample contains about 160,000 clones, roughly 84% of which appear only once. The sequenced material came from PBMCs or T cells enriched from blood (not recorded which). These receptors were collected from a woman aged 50 to 60 who had recovered from COVID-19.

The rearrangement links TRBV5-1 to TRBJ2-1, with 11 bases lining up with TRBD2. Trimming at V came to 1 base and at J to 8 bases, leaving 5 bases not matched to a gene. This CDR3 contains 15 residues. Germline-derived CDR1 and CDR2 are SGHRS and YFSETQ. In nucleotides, the CDR3 is TGCGCCAGCAGCTTGAAGACTAGCGGGACGGATGAGCAGTTCTTC. It yields the protein CASSLKTSGTDEQFF.

The chain has TRBV28 and TRBJ1-2; a weak D match, TRBD1 (5 bases). V shed 1 base and J shed 2 bases, with 8 bases lying between them. The CDR3 contains 14 residues. Germline lookup yields CDR1 MDHEN and CDR2 SYDVKM. In nucleotides, the CDR3 is TGTGCCAGCAGTTTATTTGCAGGGAACTATGGCTACACCTTC. Translation gives CASSLFAGNYGYTF.

The chain uses TRBV28 and TRBJ2-7; maybe TRBD2 (5 bases). Germline V gene sequence: CDR1 MDHEN, CDR2 SYDVKM. The CDR3 is 13 amino acids. V lost 5 bases to trimming and J lost 2 bases, with 10 bases between them. CDR3 protein: CASSRGGTYEQYF. The CDR3, as DNA: TGTGCCAGCAGTAGAGGAGGTACCTACGAGCAGTACTTC.

The V call is TRBV5-4, the J call TRBJ2-7; D is uncertain. Germline assignment: CDR1 SGHNT and CDR2 YYREEE (reference sequence). The CDR3 totals 13 residues. The V end lost 1 base, the J end lost 3 bases, and 8 bases lay between the germline ends. CDR3: CASSLQSSYEQYF. CDR3 DNA sequence: TGTGCCAGCAGCTTGCAGTCAAGCTACGAGCAGTACTTC.

The chain carries TRBV28 and TRBJ1-1, with TRBD1 identical over 9 bases. The germline V gene encodes CDR1 MDHEN and CDR2 SYDVKM. This CDR3 is 15 amino acids long. With V trimmed by 7 bases and J by 5 bases, 11 bases remained unmatched. The CDR3 nucleotides read TGTGCCAGCATCCTCCTGACAGGGGGTGGAACTGAAGCTTTCTTT. It encodes CASILLTGGGTEAFF.

The chain couples TRBV12-3 or TRBV12-4 to TRBJ2-7, with D unresolved. V shed 7 bases and J shed 2 bases, with 12 bases lying between them. The CDR3 sequence is 13 residues long. CDR3 amino acids: CASTGLNTYEQYF. CDR3 nucleotide sequence: TGTGCCAGCACTGGGCTAAACACCTACGAGCAGTACTTC.

This clone was seen repeatedly, ten times or more. The gene calls are TRBV6-4 and TRBJ2-3; TRBD2 agrees at 8 bases. Trimming took 3 bases from V and 0 from J; bases not matched to a gene: 2. CDR3 size: 15 residues. The germline V gene has CDR1 MRHNA and CDR2 SNTAGT. The CDR3, as DNA: TGTGCCAGCAGTGAGGTAGCGGGAAGCACAGATACGCAGTATTTT. It yields the protein CASSEVAGSTDTQYF.

The chain recombines TRBV9 with TRBJ1-1; 8 bases map to TRBD1. The CDR3 covers 13 residues. The germline V gene has CDR1 SGDLS and CDR2 YYNGEE. V shed 0 bases and J 7 bases; nucleotides not matched to a gene: 2. The CDR3, as DNA: TGTGCCAGCAGCGTAGAACAGGGGGATGAAGCTTTCTTT. This sequence encodes CASSVEQGDEAFF.

V gene TRBV7-9 combines with J gene TRBJ2-1, with a weak D call TRBD2 (6 bases). With 3 bases removed from V and 5 bases from J, the gap between germline ends came to 11 bases. The CDR3 has 14 residues. Germline assignment: CDR1 SEHNR and CDR2 FQNEAQ (reference sequence). CDR3 nucleotides: TGTGCCAGCAGCTTCAAAGCGGGCGACAATGAGCAGTTCTTC. Translation gives CASSFKAGDNEQFF.